What follows describes a single T cell receptor (beta chain). This record comes from a study of blood T cell repertoires in COVID-19. The overall study: There were acute and convalescent COVID-19 samples, and they came from the United States, Italy and Spain.

Germline V CDR1 and CDR2: SGHRS, YFSETQ. The trim removed 4 bases at V and 8 bases at J, leaving 9 bases unmatched. This CDR3 region has 15 residues. TCRdb's table, derived via immunoSEQ multiplex PCR, lists solely in-frame clones and lacks some. Found here are roughly 69,000 clones, more than 75% of them singletons; the top ten hold about 6.6%. The chain employs TRBV5-1 and TRBJ2-1, with 10 positions matching TRBD2. The sequencing sample was made of peripheral blood. The sequence was obtained from a man between 50 and 59 years old with active COVID-19. The chain's CDR3 is CASSLAGAQGDEQFF. DNA of the CDR3: TGCGCCAGCAGCCTAGCGGGAGCCCAGGGCGATGAGCAGTTCTTC. Full variable domain (rest looked up from reference TRBV5-1 and TRBJ2-1): KAGVTQTPRYLIKTRGQQVTLSCSPISGHRSVSWYQQTPGQGLQFLFEYFSETQRNKGNFPGRFSGRQFSNSRSEMNVSTLELGDSALYLCASSLAGAQGDEQFFGPGTRLTVL.